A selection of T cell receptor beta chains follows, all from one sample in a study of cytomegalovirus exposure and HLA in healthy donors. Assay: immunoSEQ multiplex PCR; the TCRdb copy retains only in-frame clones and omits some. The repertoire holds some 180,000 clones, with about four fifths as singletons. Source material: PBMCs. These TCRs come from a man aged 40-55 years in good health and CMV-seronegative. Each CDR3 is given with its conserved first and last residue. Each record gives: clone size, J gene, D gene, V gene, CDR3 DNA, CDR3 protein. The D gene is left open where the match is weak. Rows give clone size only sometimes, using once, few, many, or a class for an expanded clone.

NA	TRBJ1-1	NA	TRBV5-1	TGCGCCAGCAGCCGTCAACTCGGGGATGAAGCTTTCTTT	CASSRQLGDEAFF
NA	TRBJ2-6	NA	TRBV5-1	TGCGCCAGCAGCGCCCGGGCCTTAGAGGGTGGGGCCAACGTCCTGACTTTC	CASSARALEGGANVLTF
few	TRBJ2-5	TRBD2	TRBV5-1	TGCGCCAGCAGCGGAGCGGGAGGGCTTGAGACCCAGTACTTC	CASSGAGGLETQYF
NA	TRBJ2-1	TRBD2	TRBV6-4	TGTGCCAGCAGGGCCGGGACTAGGAAGTTCTTC	CASRAGTRKFF
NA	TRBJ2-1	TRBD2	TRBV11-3	TGTGCCAGCAGCACCGCTTTTCTAGCGGGGGGACCCAATGAGCAGTTCTTC	CASSTAFLAGGPNEQFF
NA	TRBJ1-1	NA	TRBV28	TGTGCCAGCAGTTTAGGAGGGGTATCCACTGAAGCTTTCTTT	CASSLGGVSTEAFF
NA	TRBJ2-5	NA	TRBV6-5	TGTGCCAGCAGTTACTCGTTGGGGACTTTTCAAGAGACCCAGTACTTC	CASSYSLGTFQETQYF
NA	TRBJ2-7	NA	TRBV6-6	TGTGCCAGCAGTCTCGACGGGGGAATGGGGTCCTACGAGCAGTACTTC	CASSLDGGMGSYEQYF
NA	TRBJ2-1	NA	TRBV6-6	TGTGCCAGCAGTTATGCAGGAGGTTGGAATGAGCAGTTCTTC	CASSYAGGWNEQFF
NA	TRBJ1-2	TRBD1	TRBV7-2	TGTGCCAGCAGCTTAGGGGACAGGGGCCGAGACTATGGCTACACCTTC	CASSLGDRGRDYGYTF
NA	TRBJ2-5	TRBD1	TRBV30	TGTGCCTGTCCGGACAGGGGCGAGACCCAGTACTTC	CACPDRGETQYF
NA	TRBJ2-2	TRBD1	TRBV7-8	TGTGCCAGCAGCTTACGGGACAGCGGTGGCACCGGGGAGCTGTTTTTT	CASSLRDSGGTGELFF
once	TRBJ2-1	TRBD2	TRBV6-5	TGTGCCAGCAGCTTCGGGACTAGCGGGACCAATGAGCAGTTCTTC	CASSFGTSGTNEQFF
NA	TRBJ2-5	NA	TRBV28	TGTGCCAGCAGTTCAGAACGGGTAGAAGAGACCCAGTACTTC	CASSSERVEETQYF
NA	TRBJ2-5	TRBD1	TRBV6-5	TGTGCCAGCAGTCAACAGGGGGGCGAGACCCAGTACTTC	CASSQQGGETQYF
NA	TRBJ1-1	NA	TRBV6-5	TGTGCCAGCAGTTACGGGGGCCAGAACACTGAAGCTTTCTTT	CASSYGGQNTEAFF
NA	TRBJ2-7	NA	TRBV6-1	TGTGCCACCCGCCAGGGAATTTACGAGCAGTACTTC	CATRQGIYEQYF
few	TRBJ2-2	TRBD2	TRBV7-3	TGTGCCAGCAGCTCCAGATCAGCGGGAGGGCCCGGGGAGCTGTTTTTT	CASSSRSAGGPGELFF
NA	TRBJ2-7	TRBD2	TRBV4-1	TGCGCCAGCAGCCAAGAAGGGGGCGCTAGCGGGGCTCCCTACGAGCAGTACTTC	CASSQEGGASGAPYEQYF
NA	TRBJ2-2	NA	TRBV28	TGTGCCAGCAGTCCTGACTCGGTCGGGACCGGGGAGCTGTTTTTT	CASSPDSVGTGELFF
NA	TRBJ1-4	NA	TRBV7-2	TGTGCCAGCAGCTTAGGGCCCCGAAATGAAAAACTGTTTTTT	CASSLGPRNEKLFF
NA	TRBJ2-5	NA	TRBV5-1	TGCGCCAGCAGCCCTGCGCCGGCTAGCTGGGAGACCCAGTACTTC	CASSPAPASWETQYF
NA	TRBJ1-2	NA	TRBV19	TGTGCCAGTAGTCGACGACCTGGAGGGTTCGCTAACTATGGCTACACCTTC	CASSRRPGGFANYGYTF
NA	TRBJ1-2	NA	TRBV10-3	TGTGCCATCAAGAAGGTAACGGGGGAGATCGGCTATGGCTACACCTTC	CAIKKVTGEIGYGYTF
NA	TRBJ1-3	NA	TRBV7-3	TGTGCCAGCAGCTTAAGCCCAGGGTCCTCTGGAAACACCATATATTTT	CASSLSPGSSGNTIYF
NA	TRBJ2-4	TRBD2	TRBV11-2	TGTGCCAGCAGCTCTCTTGTAGCGGGGATAGCCAAAAACATTCAGTACTTC	CASSSLVAGIAKNIQYF
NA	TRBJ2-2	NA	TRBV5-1	TGCGCCAGCAGCTTGGGCGGGGTCAGCACCGGGGAGCTGTTTTTT	CASSLGGVSTGELFF
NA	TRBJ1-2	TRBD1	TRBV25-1	TGTGCCAGCAGTGAGCATCCCGGGACAGATAACTATGGCTACACCTTC	CASSEHPGTDNYGYTF
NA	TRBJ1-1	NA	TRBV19	TGTGCCAGTAGCAGAACAGTTCGGCAGAACACTGAAGCTTTCTTT	CASSRTVRQNTEAFF
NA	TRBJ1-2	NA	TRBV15	TGTGCCACCAGCGGGACAAATGACTATGGCTACACCTTC	CATSGTNDYGYTF
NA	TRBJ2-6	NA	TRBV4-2	TGTGCCAGCAGCCAAGAGGGGGGATGGGGGGCCAACGTCCTGACTTTC	CASSQEGGWGANVLTF
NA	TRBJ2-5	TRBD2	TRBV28	TGTGCCAGCAGTTCCGGACTAGCGGGAAGAGAGACCCAGTACTTC	CASSSGLAGRETQYF
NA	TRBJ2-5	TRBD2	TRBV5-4	TGTGCCAGCAGCTCGACTAGCGGGATAAGGGAGACCCAGTACTTC	CASSSTSGIRETQYF
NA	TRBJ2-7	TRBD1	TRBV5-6	TGTGCCAGCAGCTTGGAGTTGTCAGGGGGACCCTACGAGCAGTACTTC	CASSLELSGGPYEQYF
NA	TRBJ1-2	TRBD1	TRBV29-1	TGCAGCGTTGAGGGGACAGGGGGCTATGGCTACACCTTC	CSVEGTGGYGYTF
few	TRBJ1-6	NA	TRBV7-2	TGTGCCAGCAGCTTACAAGCAGGCCGTAATTCACCCCTCCACTTT	CASSLQAGRNSPLHF
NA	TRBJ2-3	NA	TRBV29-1	TGCAGCGTTGAAGAAGGTGACTCCCTTACGCAGTATTTT	CSVEEGDSLTQYF
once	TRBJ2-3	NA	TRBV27	TGTGCCAGCAGTTTAATGGGAGGACGGGTAGATACGCAGTATTTT	CASSLMGGRVDTQYF
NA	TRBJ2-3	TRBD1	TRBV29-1	TGCAGCGTTGACCGCGTAATAGGGACAGGGGGGTACCTCGAAGATACGCAGTATTTT	CSVDRVIGTGGYLEDTQYF
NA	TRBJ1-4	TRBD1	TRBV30	TGTGCCTGGAAGCAGGGGGCGTCTAGTGAAAAACTGTTTTTT	CAWKQGASSEKLFF
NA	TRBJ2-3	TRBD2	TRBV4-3	TGCGCCAGCAGCCAAGATTGGGGGTGGGGCGGGGGGCCAGATACGCAGTATTTT	CASSQDWGWGGGPDTQYF
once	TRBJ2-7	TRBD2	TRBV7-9	TGTGCCAGCAGCGGGATTAGCGGGAGAGATACCTACGAGCAGTACTTC	CASSGISGRDTYEQYF
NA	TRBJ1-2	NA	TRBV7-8	TGTGCCAGCAGCACCGCGGGGGGACTTATCTATGGCTACACCTTC	CASSTAGGLIYGYTF
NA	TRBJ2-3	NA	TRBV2	TGTGCCAGCAGATTTTTAGGACAGACTAGCACAGATACGCAGTATTTT	CASRFLGQTSTDTQYF
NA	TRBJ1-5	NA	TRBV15	TGTGCCACCAGCGAGCAAAATCAGCCCCAGCATTTT	CATSEQNQPQHF
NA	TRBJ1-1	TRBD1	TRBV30	TGTGCCTGGACAGGTATGGGACAGGTCACTGAAGCTTTCTTT	CAWTGMGQVTEAFF
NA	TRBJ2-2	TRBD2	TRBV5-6	TGTGCCAGCAGCTTGTCAAGACTAGCGGGAAGGGCCGGGGAGCTGTTTTTT	CASSLSRLAGRAGELFF
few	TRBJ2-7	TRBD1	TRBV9	TGTGCCAGCAGCGTAGGGGGGACAGGGGCGTCCTACGAGCAGTACTTC	CASSVGGTGASYEQYF
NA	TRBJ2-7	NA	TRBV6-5	TGTGCCAGCAGTTACGAGTCGGCAAGGAGTCCCTACGAGCAGTACTTC	CASSYESARSPYEQYF
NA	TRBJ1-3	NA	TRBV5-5	TGTGCCAGCAGCTCTGGAGGGGCGGGTGGAAACACCATATATTTT	CASSSGGAGGNTIYF
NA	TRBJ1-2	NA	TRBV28	TGTGCCAGCAGTAGGCCCAAGGAGGGCTACACCTTC	CASSRPKEGYTF
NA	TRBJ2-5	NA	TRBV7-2	TGTGCCAGCAGCCCAGGGGAGACCCAGTACTTC	CASSPGETQYF
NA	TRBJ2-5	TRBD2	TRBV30	TGTGCCTGGAGACCTAGCGGGAGGGGGGAGACCCAGTACTTC	CAWRPSGRGETQYF
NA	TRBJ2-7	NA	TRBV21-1	TGTGCCAGCAGCAAAGAATGTCCTAGCGGGAGCTACGAGCAGTACTTC	CASSKECPSGSYEQYF